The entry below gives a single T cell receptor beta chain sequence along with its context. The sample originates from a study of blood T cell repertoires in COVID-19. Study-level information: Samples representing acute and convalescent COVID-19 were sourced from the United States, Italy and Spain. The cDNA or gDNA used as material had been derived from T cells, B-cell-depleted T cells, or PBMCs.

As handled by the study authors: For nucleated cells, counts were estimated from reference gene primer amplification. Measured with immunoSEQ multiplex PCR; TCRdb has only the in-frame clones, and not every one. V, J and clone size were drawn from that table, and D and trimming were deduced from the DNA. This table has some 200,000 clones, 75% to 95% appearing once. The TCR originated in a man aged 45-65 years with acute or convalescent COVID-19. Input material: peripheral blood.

The CDR3 loop reads CASRTSGGPNEQFF. In DNA, the CDR3 is TGTGCCAGCCGGACTAGCGGGGGGCCCAATGAGCAGTTCTTC. V is TRBV6-5 and J is TRBJ2-1; 14 bases match TRBD2. The CDR3 runs to 14 residues. Germline values: CDR1 MNHEY, CDR2 SVGAGI. Trimming removed 8 bases from V and 6 bases from J; junction bases left unmatched: 3.